Below, 30 T cell receptor beta chains from the same sample are listed, as sequenced in a study of CD8 T cells in Susac syndrome. When the RNA was reverse transcribed, random hexamers were used with an input of roughly 0.5 to 1 ug. MiXCR was run by TCRdb on the immunoSEQ multiplex PCR reads, yielding one entry per CDR3 protein. The sample lists under 300,000 distinct CDR3 sequences, about 96% occurring once. Sequenced input: CD4+ T cells from PBMCs. These receptors all come from a human donor with Susac syndrome.

The chain links TRBV29-1 to TRBJ2-5, with D possibly TRBD2 on 7 matching bases. The V gene's germline CDR1 is SQVTM and CDR2 ANQGSEA. The V and J ends lost 8 bases and 4 bases respectively, with 20 bases between them. The CDR3 length is 14 residues. The CDR3 is CSLGGRELRETQYF. Written as DNA, the CDR3 is TGCAGCCTCGGGGGGCGGGAGTTGAGAGAGACCCAGTACTTC.

The genes are TRBV19 and TRBJ1-1; 10 bases are shared with TRBD1. CDR3 length equals 15 residues. Germline CDR1 LNHDA, CDR2 SQIVND (reference sequence). The J segment lost 1 base and the V segment lost 7 bases, leaving 6 bases of the junction unmatched. The CDR3 nucleotides read TGTGCCAGTACCGAGAGGACAGGGGGGAACACTGAAGCTTTCTTT. Its protein product is CASTERTGGNTEAFF.

The chain joins TRBV7-8 to TRBJ2-7; possibly TRBD1 for D (6 bases). Trimming removed 2 bases at V and 0 bases at J, with 20 bases between. CDR1 and CDR2 from the germline V gene are SGHVS and FQNEAQ. This CDR3 spans 18 amino acids. The CDR3 loop is CASSLLAPHYRDSYEQYF. CDR3 DNA sequence: TGTGCCAGCAGCTTATTAGCGCCCCATTACAGGGACTCCTACGAGCAGTACTTC.

The CDR3 here is CATSRGLRGSPLHF. CDR3 coding DNA: TGTGCCACCAGCAGAGGACTAAGGGGTTCACCCCTCCACTTT. This sequence joins TRBV15 and TRBJ1-6; TRBD1 is a possible D gene (5 bases). The germline CDR1 and CDR2 sequences are LNHNV and YYDKDF (reference sequence). V was clipped by 1 base and J by 9 bases, with 10 bases between them. The length of the CDR3 is 14 residues.

The V and J genes are TRBV20-1 and TRBJ1-5; 7 bases match TRBD1. Trimming at V came to 3 bases and at J to 4 bases, leaving 6 bases not matched to a gene. The CDR3 extends over 14 amino acids. CDR1 is DFQATT and CDR2 is SNEGSKA in the germline V gene (reference sequence). CDR3 in DNA: TGCAGTGCTAGTCCAGGACAGGAGAATCAGCCCCAGCATTTT. Translating it yields CSASPGQENQPQHF.

This chain joins TRBV30 and TRBJ2-7; tentatively, D is TRBD2 (6 bases). The CDR3 totals 13 residues. The germline V gene has CDR1 GTSNPN and CDR2 SVGIG (reference sequence). Trimming took off 6 bases at V and 3 bases at J, with 15 bases between the two ends. For the CDR3, the DNA is TGTGCCTGCTCCCTTGGGACTGGCTACGAGCAGTACTTC. Encoded protein: CACSLGTGYEQYF.

The V gene is TRBV29-1, the J gene TRBJ2-1; D gene ambiguous. Germline-derived CDR1 and CDR2 are SQVTM and ANQGSEA. The V end was cut by 7 bases, the J end by 4 bases, with 11 bases between. The CDR3 is 12 residues long. The CDR3 DNA reads as TGCAGCGCCGTACAAGGGTACAATGAGCAGTTCTTC. Translating it yields CSAVQGYNEQFF.

The genes are TRBV29-1 and TRBJ2-5; unclear D gene. Germline CDR1 is SQVTM and CDR2 is ANQGSEA. The germline V and J ends were trimmed by 2 bases and 9 bases, with 4 bases remaining between them. The CDR3 runs 9 residues. The CDR3 here is CSVEIPQYF. CDR3 nucleotides: TGCAGCGTTGAAATCCCCCAGTACTTC.

The chain uses TRBV20-1 and TRBJ1-4; TRBD1 matches at 8 bases. The CDR3 sequence is 13 residues long. Germline-derived CDR1 and CDR2 are DFQATT and SNEGSKA (reference sequence). The V segment lost 5 bases and the J segment 3 bases; nucleotides outside the gene matches: 2. CDR3 in DNA: TGCAGTGCTCAGGGGGCACCTAATGAAAAACTGTTTTTT. It specifies CSAQGAPNEKLFF.

The chain employs TRBV28 and TRBJ2-7; 9 bases agree with TRBD2. The V gene end was trimmed by 6 bases and the J gene end by 4 bases; junction bases not matched to a gene: 4. The CDR3 spans 13 residues. Germline loops: CDR1 MDHEN, CDR2 SYDVKM. DNA for the CDR3: TGTGCCAGCAGGGCGGGAGGGGTATACGAGCAGTACTTC. This encodes CASRAGGVYEQYF.

The chain employs TRBV13 and TRBJ2-5; 10 bases align to TRBD1. V was pared by 8 bases and J by 1 base, with 1 base of the junction left unmatched. The germline V gene has CDR1 PRHDT and CDR2 FYEKMQ (reference sequence). The CDR3 runs 13 residues. CDR3 sequence: CASGDRGQETQYF. CDR3 coding DNA: TGTGCCAGCGGGGACAGGGGCCAAGAGACCCAGTACTTC.

The rearrangement uses TRBV12-5 and TRBJ2-4, with 10 nucleotides matching TRBD2. Germline CDR1 reads LGHNT; CDR2 reads FRNRAP. The CDR3 length is 15 residues. Trimming took 6 bases from V and 6 from J; bases not matched to a gene: 8. CDR3 nucleotides: TGTGCTAGTGGGGGCCTAGCGGGAGTTTTAAACATTCAGTACTTC. Protein: CASGGLAGVLNIQYF. Drawing the rest from reference TRBV12-5 and TRBJ2-4, the complete variable domain is DARVTQTPRHKVTEMGQEVTMRCQPILGHNTVFWYRQTMMQGLELLAYFRNRAPLDDSGMPKDRFSAEMPDATLATLKIQPSEPRDSAVYFCASGGLAGVLNIQYFGAGTRLSVL.

This clonotype is a singleton in its sample. This chain joins TRBV27 and TRBJ1-2, with D maybe TRBD1 (5 bases). CDR1 and CDR2 (germline): MNHEY, SMNVEV (reference sequence). The V end lost 11 bases, the J end lost 4 bases, and 14 bases lay between the germline ends. The CDR3 consists of 12 residues. The CDR3 protein is CASGRAGYGYTF. The CDR3 nucleotides are TGTGCCTCGGGGCGGGCGGGCTATGGCTACACCTTC.

The chain employs TRBV20-1 and TRBJ2-1; no clear D. There are 11 residues in the CDR3. In germline, CDR1 is DFQATT, CDR2 SNEGSKA (reference sequence). Trimming took off 7 bases at V and 9 bases at J, with 13 bases between the two ends. Written as DNA, the CDR3 is TGCAGTGTCCTACGGGCTGGTGAGCAGTTCTTC. This translates into CSVLRAGEQFF.

The chain employs TRBV4-1 and TRBJ2-2; 9 bases align to TRBD2. The CDR3 has 14 residues. Germline lookup yields CDR1 MGHRA and CDR2 YSYEKL. V was pared by 8 bases and J by 1 base, with 2 bases of the junction left unmatched. DNA of the CDR3: TGCGCCAGCCGAGCGGGAGGGAACACCGGGGAGCTGTTTTTT. Translating gives CASRAGGNTGELFF.

The CDR3 region has the DNA TGTGCCAGCAGCCAAGATGACCGTTGGTATGGTAGGGTGAACACTGAAGCTTTCTTT. Amino acid sequence: CASSQDDRWYGRVNTEAFF. This chain connects TRBV4-2 to TRBJ1-1; D gene uncertain. Looked up from germline, CDR1 is LGHNA and CDR2 is YNFKEQ. The CDR3 totals 19 residues. The V end lost 0 bases, the J end lost 0 bases, and 20 bases lay between the germline ends.

This clonotype was recorded only once. The rearrangement uses TRBV5-1 and TRBJ2-7; 8 positions match TRBD1. Trimming at V came to 9 bases and at J to 0 bases, leaving 20 bases not matched to a gene. The CDR3 totals 18 residues. CDR1 SGHRS and CDR2 YFSETQ come from the germline V gene. The CDR3, as DNA: TGCGCCAATGCGGAGGACAGGGAGACGGAGGTATTCTCCTACGAGCAGTACTTC. It specifies CANAEDRETEVFSYEQYF.

This chain links TRBV10-3 with TRBJ2-3; weak D call: TRBD1 (6 bases). Germline V gives CDR1 ENHRY, CDR2 SYGVKD. CDR3 length: 14 amino acids. V was clipped by 6 bases and J by 2 bases, with 12 bases between them. The CDR3 DNA is TGTGCCATCAGGGGGGACAATCCCACAGATACGCAGTATTTT. It yields the protein CAIRGDNPTDTQYF.

The chain joins TRBV29-1 to TRBJ2-3; TRBD2 might be the D (5 bases). The CDR3 has 12 amino acids. V was shortened by 8 bases and J by 1 base, with 10 bases between the two germline ends. Germline CDR1 SQVTM, CDR2 ANQGSEA. CDR3 sequence (DNA): TGCAGCTTTTATAGCGGCACAGATACGCAGTATTTT. This codes for CSFYSGTDTQYF.

V gene TRBV28 combines with J gene TRBJ1-2; 10 bases are shared with TRBD1. Germline assignment: CDR1 MDHEN and CDR2 SYDVKM. The CDR3 has 15 residues. The V segment lost 11 bases and the J segment 3 bases; nucleotides outside the gene matches: 12. The CDR3 spells CALQPRDRGDYGYTF. The CDR3 DNA follows: TGTGCCTTACAACCCCGGGACAGGGGAGACTATGGCTACACCTTC.

V gene TRBV28 combines with J gene TRBJ2-7; D possibly matches TRBD1 or TRBD2 (6 bases each). Germline CDR1 is MDHEN and CDR2 is SYDVKM. Trimming left V 10 bases short and J 5 bases short, with 18 bases between. The CDR3 is 13 amino acids. The CDR3 sequence: CATRRGPINEQYF. DNA for the CDR3: TGTGCCACGCGCCGGGGGCCAATTAACGAGCAGTACTTC.

The V and J genes are TRBV9 and TRBJ2-1, with TRBD2 matching over 8 bases. There are 15 residues in the CDR3. Germline trimming cut 0 bases from V and 8 bases from J; bases unmatched to any gene: 7. CDR1 is SGDLS and CDR2 is YYNGEE in the germline V gene. DNA of the CDR3: TGTGCCAGCAGCGTAGAAAACGGGAGGGCGGATGAGCAGTTCTTC. Amino acids: CASSVENGRADEQFF. Full variable domain (rest looked up from reference TRBV9 and TRBJ2-1): DSGVTQTPKHLITATGQRVTLRCSPRSGDLSVYWYQQSLDQGLQFLIQYYNGEERAKGNILERFSAQQFPDLHSELNLSSLELGDSALYFCASSVENGRADEQFFGPGTRLTVL.

J is TRBJ2-1 and V is TRBV30; maybe TRBD2 (5 bases). This CDR3 has 12 residues. The V and J ends lost 8 bases and 6 bases respectively, with 14 bases between them. The germline V gene has CDR1 GTSNPN and CDR2 SVGIG (reference sequence). CDR3: CAQRPSINEQFF. The DNA for the CDR3 is TGTGCCCAAAGGCCTAGCATCAATGAGCAGTTCTTC.

The sample holds one count of this clonotype. V and J are TRBV13 and TRBJ1-2, with D uncertain. CDR3 length equals 15 residues. Germline V gene data show CDR1 as PRHDT and CDR2 as FYEKMQ (reference sequence). V was cut by 5 bases and J by 1 base, with 14 bases left in between. The CDR3 region is CASSPRRGVNYGYTF. The CDR3 bases are TGTGCCAGCAGCCCCCGCCGGGGAGTTAACTATGGCTACACCTTC.

The chain has TRBV4-1 and TRBJ2-2; D is unresolved. The CDR3 is 13 residues long. The V end was cut by 5 bases, the J end by 6 bases, with 10 bases between. CDR1 is MGHRA and CDR2 is YSYEKL in the germline V gene. CDR3 in amino acids: CASSFREPGELFF. CDR3 bases: TGCGCCAGCAGCTTTAGGGAACCCGGGGAGCTGTTTTTT.

This clonotype is a singleton in its sample. This sequence joins TRBV7-8 and TRBJ2-7; TRBD2 matches at 8 bases. The CDR3 has 17 residues. J was trimmed by 0 bases and V by 5 bases; bases with no gene match: 12. Germline V gene lookup returns CDR1 SGHVS and CDR2 FQNEAQ. The CDR3 here is CASSPRGQRESSYEQYF. The CDR3 DNA sequence: TGTGCCAGCAGCCCTCGGGGCCAGCGGGAGAGCTCCTACGAGCAGTACTTC.

The gene calls are TRBV15 and TRBJ2-6, with 8 bases that match TRBD1. The V gene's germline CDR1 is LNHNV and CDR2 YYDKDF (reference sequence). The CDR3 totals 17 residues. Trimming at V came to 6 bases and at J to 2 bases, leaving 9 bases not matched to a gene. DNA for the CDR3: TGTGCCACCAGTGGGAGCCAGGGGGCGGCTGGGGCCAACGTCCTGACTTTC. Translated: CATSGSQGAAGANVLTF.

The chain employs TRBV7-3 and TRBJ2-3; D unresolved. Germline CDR1 and CDR2: SGHTA and FQGTGA. This CDR3 has 15 residues. V was trimmed by 4 bases and J by 1 base, leaving 12 bases between them. CDR3 nucleotides: TGTGCCAGCAGCTCAGGCGGACCCCGCACAGATACGCAGTATTTT. This translates into CASSSGGPRTDTQYF.

This clonotype was found once. The J gene is TRBJ2-3, the V gene TRBV5-6, with a possible D match to TRBD1 (6 bases). The CDR3 has 13 amino acids. Germline values: CDR1 SGHDT, CDR2 YYEEEE. The germline V and J ends were trimmed by 1 base and 6 bases, with 9 bases remaining between them. Here the CDR3 reads CASSLQGFDTQYF. DNA of the CDR3: TGTGCCAGCAGCTTGCAGGGGTTTGATACGCAGTATTTT.

V is TRBV25-1 and J is TRBJ2-1; the match to TRBD1 covers 7 bases. The CDR3 sequence is 16 residues long. The germline gives CDR1 MGHDK, CDR2 SYGVNS. V lost 3 bases to trimming and J lost 5 bases; unmatched junction nucleotides: 10. In nucleotides, the CDR3 is TGTGCCAGCAGTGATAGGCGGACAGGTACCAACAATGAGCAGTTCTTC. It translates to CASSDRRTGTNNEQFF.